The next 20 T cell receptor beta chains were all read from a single sample in a study of shared clonotypes between healthy human individuals. Method: immunoSEQ multiplex PCR; TCRdb's copy keeps in-frame clones and lacks some. Of about 460,000 clones detected, over 60% appear once; the ten largest clones hold around 12%. The specimen was PBMCs. The receptor source for this set is a woman aged 40 to 50 in good health. Some clones in this sample may be carry-over from other donors' samples.

V gene TRBV7-9 combines with J gene TRBJ2-2; the D gene is possibly TRBD1 (6 bases). The V gene's germline CDR1 is SEHNR and CDR2 FQNEAQ (reference sequence). There are 16 residues in the CDR3. V gave up 3 bases and J gave up 4 bases, with 15 bases separating them. The CDR3 DNA reads TGTGCCAGCAGCTTCCCTGGACAGCTGTTCACCGGGGAGCTGTTTTTT. It codes for CASSFPGQLFTGELFF.

The V call is TRBV18, the J call TRBJ1-2, with 7 bases fitting TRBD1. The CDR3 length is 14 residues. Germline CDR1 KGHSH, CDR2 LQKENI. V shed 4 bases, J shed 8 bases, and the junction held 10 bases outside the gene matches. The CDR3 region has the DNA TGTGCCAGCTCACAGAATGAGGGGACAGAAGGCTACACCTTC. It encodes CASSQNEGTEGYTF.

This clone was seen just once. The rearrangement uses TRBV18 and TRBJ2-7, with D perhaps matching TRBD1 (6 bases). Trimming pared 0 bases from V and 13 bases from J, leaving 13 bases between. The CDR3 covers 12 residues. Germline-derived CDR1 and CDR2 are KGHSH and LQKENI. The CDR3, as DNA: TGTGCCAGCTCACCACCGACAGGAACCGCTTACTTC. This translates into CASSPPTGTAYF. The full variable domain, with the rest looked up from reference TRBV18 and TRBJ2-7, is NAGVMQNPRHLVRRRGQEARLRCSPMKGHSHVYWYRQLPEEGLKFMVYLQKENIIDESGMPKERFSAEFPKEGPSILRIQQVVRGDSAAYFCASSPPTGTAYFGPGTRLTVT.

The genes are TRBV29-1 and TRBJ2-3; TRBD2 agrees at 12 bases. Germline CDR1 SQVTM, CDR2 ANQGSEA. V lost 4 bases and J lost 5; bases outside the gene matches: 4. The CDR3 sequence is 14 residues long. The CDR3 protein is CSVVASGGGDTQYF. The CDR3 coding sequence is TGCAGCGTTGTGGCTAGCGGGGGGGGAGATACGCAGTATTTT.

This clone was detected ten times or more. The rearrangement uses TRBV5-1 and TRBJ2-7, with 10 bases matching TRBD2. The CDR3 has 15 amino acids. The V segment lost 4 bases and the J segment 0 bases; nucleotides outside the gene matches: 4. Germline V CDR1 and CDR2: SGHRS, YFSETQ. The CDR3: CASSLSGGSSYEQYF. The DNA of the CDR3 is TGCGCCAGCAGCCTTAGCGGGGGGAGCTCCTACGAGCAGTACTTC.

The rearrangement links TRBV10-2 to TRBJ1-2; tentatively, D is TRBD1 (6 bases). Per germline, CDR1 WSHSY and CDR2 SAAADI. Trimming took off 6 bases at V and 4 bases at J, with 18 bases between the two ends. The CDR3 extends over 15 amino acids. Here the CDR3 reads CASSGYRDEGYGYTF. The CDR3 DNA is TGCGCCAGCAGCGGCTACAGGGACGAGGGCTATGGCTACACCTTC.

The rearrangement joins TRBV10-3 to TRBJ2-7; maybe TRBD1 (5 bases). Trimming shortened V by 5 bases and J by 3 bases, and 8 bases separated the two germline ends. The CDR3 contains 12 residues. The germline CDR1 and CDR2 sequences are ENHRY and SYGVKD. Here the CDR3 reads CAISPQDYEQYF. DNA of the CDR3: TGTGCCATCAGTCCACAGGACTACGAGCAGTACTTC.

This clone showed up just a few times. The chain couples TRBV18 to TRBJ2-7; TRBD2 is a possible D gene (5 bases). The CDR3 length is 14 residues. The V end lost 3 bases, the J end lost 3 bases, and 12 bases lay between the germline ends. Germline V lookup: CDR1 KGHSH, CDR2 LQKENI. The CDR3 nucleotides read TGTGCCAGCTCACCGACGGACTCGAACTACGAGCAGTACTTC. It translates to CASSPTDSNYEQYF.

This clone was found once. The V call is TRBV7-2, the J call TRBJ1-3, with D perhaps matching TRBD1 (5 bases). In germline, CDR1 is SGHTA, CDR2 FQGNSA. Trimming removed 5 bases at V and 0 bases at J, with 14 bases between. This CDR3 has 16 amino acids. Here the CDR3 DNA reads TGTGCCAGCAGCCCGCCGTGGGGGGGCTCTGGAAACACCATATATTTT. Residues: CASSPPWGGSGNTIYF.

On this clone itself: A read error is likely here: a far larger clone is one base away. The V call is TRBV14, the J call TRBJ2-3; no firm D call. V lost 4 bases to trimming and J lost 1 base, with 0 bases between them. Germline V gives CDR1 SGHDN, CDR2 FVKESK. The CDR3 consists of 11 residues. CDR3 in DNA: TGTGCCAGCAGCCGCACAGATACGCAGTATTTT. This encodes CASSRTDTQYF.

The rearrangement uses TRBV19 and TRBJ1-1; D might be TRBD1 (6 bases). Trimming took off 2 bases at V and 6 bases at J, with 13 bases between the two ends. Germline V lookup: CDR1 LNHDA, CDR2 SQIVND (reference sequence). CDR3 length equals 14 residues. This CDR3 reads CASSISTGSPEAFF. The DNA for the CDR3 is TGTGCCAGTAGTATATCAACAGGGTCCCCTGAAGCTTTCTTT.

This chain joins TRBV10-3 and TRBJ2-7, with a possible D match to TRBD1 (5 bases). The CDR3 loop spans 14 amino acids. Germline V gene sequence: CDR1 ENHRY, CDR2 SYGVKD. V was trimmed by 3 bases and J by 2 bases, leaving 11 bases between them. As DNA, the CDR3 is TGTGCCATCAGTGATTCGAAAGGGGCCTACGAGCAGTACTTC. Translating it yields CAISDSKGAYEQYF.

The V and J genes are TRBV5-5 and TRBJ1-2; 10 positions match TRBD1. CDR3 length equals 15 residues. Germline CDR1 reads SGHKS; CDR2 reads YYEKEE (reference sequence). Trimming took 3 bases from V and 3 from J; bases not matched to a gene: 5. The CDR3 bases are TGTGCCAGCAGCTACCGGGACAGGGGAGACTATGGCTACACCTTC. Translation: CASSYRDRGDYGYTF.

The chain combines TRBV2 with TRBJ2-7; no firm D call. Deletions cut 4 bases from V and 3 bases from J, with 7 bases between. Germline V gene lookup returns CDR1 SNHLY and CDR2 FYNNEI. CDR3 size: 12 residues. The CDR3 DNA reads TGTGCCAGCAGTGGGGTTCTCTACGAGCAGTACTTC. It encodes CASSGVLYEQYF.

CDR3 DNA sequence: TGTGCCAGCAGTTTTCATTCAGGGGTAAAGGGTGGCTACACCTTC. Its translation: CASSFHSGVKGGYTF. The rearrangement links TRBV27 to TRBJ1-2; D may be TRBD1 (6 bases). CDR1 MNHEY and CDR2 SMNVEV come from the germline V gene (reference sequence). The V end lost 3 bases, the J end lost 7 bases, and 18 bases lay between the germline ends. This CDR3 has 15 residues.

This chain joins TRBV10-3 and TRBJ2-1, with 8 bases that match TRBD2. V trimming: 4 bases; J trimming: 2 bases; junction bases outside the gene matches: 4. CDR3 length: 15 amino acids. Germline V CDR1 and CDR2: ENHRY, SYGVKD. DNA for the CDR3: TGTGCCATCAGTGGCCCTAGCGGGCCCTACAATGAGCAGTTCTTC. Its protein is CAISGPSGPYNEQFF.

The chain recombines TRBV30 with TRBJ1-1; D is unresolved. V was cut by 0 bases and J by 3 bases, with 8 bases left in between. The CDR3 has 13 residues. CDR1 and CDR2 from the germline V gene are GTSNPN and SVGIG (reference sequence). The CDR3 sequence is CAWSVRRDTEAFF. The CDR3 DNA is TGTGCCTGGAGTGTACGGAGAGACACTGAAGCTTTCTTT. The full variable domain, its missing parts supplied by reference TRBV30 and TRBJ1-1, is SQTIHQWPATLVQPVGSPLSLECTVEGTSNPNLYWYRQAAGRGLQLLFYSVGIGQISSEVPQNLSASRPQDRQFILSSKKLLLSDSGFYLCAWSVRRDTEAFFGQGTRLTVV.

Only one count was recorded for this clone. This likely traces to a read error, being one base from a far larger clone. The chain uses TRBV11-3 and TRBJ2-2, with 7 bases matching TRBD2. The V gene's germline CDR1 is SGHNT and CDR2 YENEEA. The CDR3 covers 17 residues. The V and J ends lost 5 bases and 1 base, in that order; junction bases with no gene match: 10. The CDR3 DNA sequence: TGTGCCAGCAGCCCCTCAGCGAGCGGGGAGAACACCGGGGAGCTGTTTTTT. It specifies CASSPSASGENTGELFF.

This clone was detected a few times. Being one base from a much bigger clone, this may be a read error. This sample also contains other DNA sequences that code for the same CDR3. CDR3 loop: CAWSGGVWVNTEAFF. The DNA for the CDR3 is TGTGCCTGGAGTGGGGGGGTTTGGGTGAACACTGAAGCCTTCTTT. This chain connects TRBV30 to TRBJ1-1; D is perhaps TRBD1 (5 bases). CDR3 length: 15 residues. The germline V gene has CDR1 GTSNPN and CDR2 SVGIG (reference sequence).

The chain couples TRBV25-1 to TRBJ2-5, with D possibly being TRBD1 or TRBD2 (5 bases each). CDR3 length equals 13 residues. Germline CDR1 is MGHDK and CDR2 is SYGVNS. Deletions cut 5 bases from V and 5 bases from J, with 12 bases between. In DNA, the CDR3 is TGTGCCAGCAGTCCTGGGGGTGTTGAGACCCAGTACTTC. Amino acids: CASSPGGVETQYF. Using reference TRBV25-1 and TRBJ2-5 for the parts outside the CDR3, the full variable domain is EADIYQTPRYLVIGTGKKITLECSQTMGHDKMYWYQQDPGMELHLIHYSYGVNSTEKGDLSSESTVSRIRTEHFPLTLESARPSHTSQYLCASSPGGVETQYFGPGTRLLVL.